Listed below are T cell receptor beta chains from one sample, sequenced in a study of T cell repertoires in cytomegalovirus infection. TCRdb re-called the reads through MiXCR, storing one row per CDR3 protein. The table has around 260,000 distinct CDR3 sequences, 9.1% seen once. Sequencing was carried out using PBMCs. These receptors all stem from a human donor in good health (CMV status not recorded). Some clones in this sample may be carry-over from other donors' samples. Both conserved end residues are part of each CDR3. The D gene is left open where the match is weak. For some rows the clone size is stated as once, few or many, or as a class when expanded; others skip it.

DNA: TGTGCCAGCAGTATTACGGGACAGGTCGTCTATGGCTACACCTTC
CDR3: CASSITGQVVYGYTF
V: TRBV28
D: TRBD1
size: few
J: TRBJ1-2

DNA: TGTGCCAGCAGTCTCGGACAGGGTCAAGGCAATCAGCCCCAGCATTTT
CDR3: CASSLGQGQGNQPQHF
V: TRBV12-3/TRBV12-4
D: TRBD1
size: many
J: TRBJ1-5

DNA: TGCGCCAGCAGTGCCTCGACACACCAAGAGACCCAGTACTTC
CDR3: CASSASTHQETQYF
V: TRBV10-1
D: .
size: many
J: TRBJ2-5

DNA: TGTGCCAGCAGCTTATTTGAGGCCACTGAAGCTTTCTTT
CDR3: CASSLFEATEAFF
V: TRBV7-3
D: .
size: .
J: TRBJ1-1

DNA: TGTGCCAGCAGCCAAGGATGGGGCACTGAAGCTTTCTTT
CDR3: CASSQGWGTEAFF
V: TRBV12-3/TRBV12-4
D: .
size: many
J: TRBJ1-1

DNA: TGTGCCAGCAGTCGTGGACAGGGCCTTTCCTACGAGCAGTACTTC
CDR3: CASSRGQGLSYEQYF
V: TRBV12-3/TRBV12-4
D: TRBD1
size: few
J: TRBJ2-7

DNA: TGTGCCAGCAGCTTAGTCTCGGGTCGCACCGGGGAGCTGTTTTTT
CDR3: CASSLVSGRTGELFF
V: TRBV11-2
D: .
size: many
J: TRBJ2-2

DNA: TGCAGTGCCACTCCGGCGATCGATGAGCAGTTCTTC
CDR3: CSATPAIDEQFF
V: TRBV20-1
D: .
size: few
J: TRBJ2-1

DNA: TGTGCCAGCAGTCGTGCTACCGGGACAGGGGGAGGCTACACCTTC
CDR3: CASSRATGTGGGYTF
V: TRBV28
D: TRBD1
size: many
J: TRBJ1-2

DNA: TGTGCCAGCAGCTTTACAGGGGTCTACGAGCAGTACTTC
CDR3: CASSFTGVYEQYF
V: TRBV7-2
D: TRBD1
size: many
J: TRBJ2-7

DNA: TGTGCCAGCAGCTTAGTTAGGGACACTGAAGCTTTCTTT
CDR3: CASSLVRDTEAFF
V: TRBV7-2
D: .
size: many
J: TRBJ1-1

DNA: TGTGCCAGCAGTTACTCGAACGGGCCCACCTACGAGCAGTACTTC
CDR3: CASSYSNGPTYEQYF
V: TRBV6-2/TRBV6-3
D: .
size: .
J: TRBJ2-7

DNA: TGTGCCAGCAGCCCTGGACTAGCGGGGACCCCCACAGATACGCAGTATTTT
CDR3: CASSPGLAGTPTDTQYF
V: TRBV12-3/TRBV12-4
D: TRBD2
size: few
J: TRBJ2-3

DNA: TGTGCCAGCAAGATTAGCGGAGGGACACATTCAGATACGCAGTATTTT
CDR3: CASKISGGTHSDTQYF
V: TRBV7-2
D: .
size: many
J: TRBJ2-3

DNA: TGTGCCAGTAACTCCGGGGGTCTTTATGGCTACACCTTC
CDR3: CASNSGGLYGYTF
V: TRBV19
D: .
size: .
J: TRBJ1-2

DNA: TGTGCCAGCAGCTCGGGGAGGGGGGGCTTCGATTTGAATGAAAAACTGTTTTTT
CDR3: CASSSGRGGFDLNEKLFF
V: TRBV7-2
D: .
size: many
J: TRBJ1-4

DNA: TGCAGCGTTGAAGACCCGGGACAGCAAACATTACAAGGCACAGATACGCAGTATTTT
CDR3: CSVEDPGQQTLQGTDTQYF
V: TRBV29-1
D: TRBD1
size: .
J: TRBJ2-3

DNA: TGTGCCAGCAGCCAAGAAATGAGCGGGAACCTCGGGGAGCTGTTTTTT
CDR3: CASSQEMSGNLGELFF
V: TRBV14
D: TRBD2
size: .
J: TRBJ2-2

DNA: TGTGCCAGCTCACCACCGAGAGGGAGCAACACTGAAGCTTTCTTT
CDR3: CASSPPRGSNTEAFF
V: TRBV18
D: .
size: many
J: TRBJ1-1

DNA: TGTGCCAGCAGCCCCAGGGTACGAGAGAACACTGAAGCTTTCTTT
CDR3: CASSPRVRENTEAFF
V: TRBV7-8
D: .
size: many
J: TRBJ1-1

DNA: TGTGCCAGTCCGCCCCGGCGGGGGGGCCTAGATACGCAGTATTTT
CDR3: CASPPRRGGLDTQYF
V: TRBV28
D: TRBD2
size: .
J: TRBJ2-3

DNA: TGTGCCAGCAGCCCTACAGGGGGGGCCAATGAGCAGTTCTTC
CDR3: CASSPTGGANEQFF
V: TRBV11-2
D: .
size: .
J: TRBJ2-1

DNA: TGTGCCAGCAGTTTCGCTCCGAGGGAGAGTGAGCAGTTCTTC
CDR3: CASSFAPRESEQFF
V: TRBV7-9
D: .
size: .
J: TRBJ2-1

DNA: TGTGCCAGCAGCTTAGGTAGGGACGGTGAGCAGTTCTTC
CDR3: CASSLGRDGEQFF
V: TRBV11-1
D: .
size: many
J: TRBJ2-1

DNA: TGTGCCAGCAGCTCTGGGGGGACAGTCCAAGAGACCCAGTACTTC
CDR3: CASSSGGTVQETQYF
V: TRBV7-2
D: .
size: many
J: TRBJ2-5

DNA: TGTGCCACCCAAGGGGAAACCTCCTACAATGAGCAGTTCTTC
CDR3: CATQGETSYNEQFF
V: TRBV11-3
D: .
size: many
J: TRBJ2-1

DNA: TGTGCCAGCAGTTTAATGGCGGGGGGGAGGAGCGAGCAGTACTTC
CDR3: CASSLMAGGRSEQYF
V: TRBV12-3/TRBV12-4
D: TRBD2
size: many
J: TRBJ2-7

DNA: TGTGCCAGCAGCTTAGAGACTAGCGGTCGGAATGAGCAGTTCTTC
CDR3: CASSLETSGRNEQFF
V: TRBV7-2
D: TRBD2
size: many
J: TRBJ2-1

DNA: TGTGCCAGTAGTTTTCAGGGGTTCGGGACCGGGGAGCTGTTTTTT
CDR3: CASSFQGFGTGELFF
V: TRBV19
D: .
size: many
J: TRBJ2-2

DNA: TGTGCCAGCAGCTTGCTAGTTTCCTCCTACAATGAGCAGTTCTTC
CDR3: CASSLLVSSYNEQFF
V: TRBV11-3
D: .
size: many
J: TRBJ2-1

DNA: TGTGCCAGCAGATTCGGGACGGACTATGGCTACACCTTC
CDR3: CASRFGTDYGYTF
V: TRBV7-9
D: .
size: many
J: TRBJ1-2

DNA: TGTGCCAGCAGCTTGGAGGGGACAGGCCCGGCTGGCACTGAAGCTTTCTTT
CDR3: CASSLEGTGPAGTEAFF
V: TRBV5-4
D: TRBD1
size: many
J: TRBJ1-1

DNA: TGTGCCAGCAGATCCACCCAACTAAGGGAATCTGGGGCCAACGTCCTGACTTTC
CDR3: CASRSTQLRESGANVLTF
V: TRBV6-5
D: .
size: .
J: TRBJ2-6

DNA: TGTGCCAGCAGCTTAGCGGACTCGGGCCCCTATGAGCAGTTCTTC
CDR3: CASSLADSGPYEQFF
V: TRBV7-9
D: .
size: many
J: TRBJ2-1

DNA: TGCGCCAGCAGCCAAAGCGAGAGGGGGAACACTGAAGCTTTCTTT
CDR3: CASSQSERGNTEAFF
V: TRBV4-3
D: .
size: .
J: TRBJ1-1

DNA: TGCAGTGCTAGCCCAGGGCGTTACACTGAAGCTTTCTTT
CDR3: CSASPGRYTEAFF
V: TRBV20-1
D: .
size: .
J: TRBJ1-1

DNA: TGTGCCAGTAGTATAGAGAACACTGAAGCTTTCTTT
CDR3: CASSIENTEAFF
V: TRBV19
D: .
size: many
J: TRBJ1-1

DNA: TGTGCCAGCAGCTTAGCCGGGGGGGTAGATACGCAGTATTTT
CDR3: CASSLAGGVDTQYF
V: TRBV7-2
D: TRBD2
size: many
J: TRBJ2-3

DNA: TGCGCCAGCAGCCCGTTCAGTACCCAAAGAGCCGAGCAGTACTTC
CDR3: CASSPFSTQRAEQYF
V: TRBV5-1
D: .
size: .
J: TRBJ2-7

DNA: TGTGCCAGCATATCAGGGGTCTATGGCTACACCTTC
CDR3: CASISGVYGYTF
V: TRBV7-2
D: .
size: .
J: TRBJ1-2

DNA: TGCGCCAGCAGCCAGAAGGGACAGGCCAGCACAGATACGCAGTATTTT
CDR3: CASSQKGQASTDTQYF
V: TRBV4-3
D: TRBD1
size: .
J: TRBJ2-3

DNA: TGCAGTGCTCGTCAGGGGGCCCAAACTGGAAACACCATATATTTT
CDR3: CSARQGAQTGNTIYF
V: TRBV20-1
D: TRBD1
size: .
J: TRBJ1-3

DNA: TGTGCCATCAGTGAGTCTGGCGGATTCTCCTACGAGCAGTACTTC
CDR3: CAISESGGFSYEQYF
V: TRBV10-3
D: .
size: many
J: TRBJ2-7